A selection of T cell receptor beta chains follows, all from one sample in a study of early T cells in non-severe SARS-CoV-2 infection. TCRdb fed the 5' RACE reads into MiXCR, producing one record per CDR3 protein. The profile shows 28,000 or so distinct CDR3 sequences, roughly 6.6% of them singletons. Sequencing used whole blood. The receptors originated from an adult who was a healthcare worker with PCR-confirmed SARS-CoV-2 infection or an uninfected control (not recorded which). Each CDR3 is given with its conserved first and last residue. Each record gives: D gene, V gene, clone size, J gene, CDR3 protein. D genes are given only for firm matches. Expanded clones are given a class, and other clones once, few, many or no size at all.

>TRBD1|TRBV28|many|TRBJ2-7
CASSLAGQVRSYEQYF
>-|TRBV19|many|TRBJ2-5
CASSIDPNRRETQYF
>TRBD2|TRBV6-2/TRBV6-3|many|TRBJ2-1
CASSLAGGSNEQFF
>TRBD2|TRBV5-8|few|TRBJ2-7
CASSLGRGAHPYEQYF
>-|TRBV24-1|many|TRBJ1-2
CATSVANYGYTF
>-|TRBV7-2|-|TRBJ2-7
CASSSLGLREQYF
>-|TRBV6-5|few|TRBJ1-4
CASSMTGATNEKLFF
>-|TRBV2|many|TRBJ1-1
CATHEREGTEAFF
>TRBD2|TRBV7-2|many|TRBJ2-3
CASSTTSGRVTDTQYF
>TRBD1|TRBV5-1|many|TRBJ2-2
CASSPGQGAPGELFF
>-|TRBV12-3/TRBV12-4|many|TRBJ2-7
CASSLETHEQYF
>TRBD2|TRBV6-6|many|TRBJ2-7
CASSSNPGLAATYEQYF